One sample yielded the 29 T cell receptor beta chains listed below, sequenced in a study of blood T cell repertoires in COVID-19. Profiled with immunoSEQ multiplex PCR; TCRdb holds only in-frame clones, not every one. The repertoire holds under 350,000 clones, with around nine tenths as singletons. Sequenced: peripheral blood. These receptors came from a man aged 40-50 years with acute or convalescent COVID-19.

This sequence joins TRBV12-3 or TRBV12-4 and TRBJ2-1; D is undetermined. The CDR3 length is 13 residues. V was trimmed by 10 bases and J by 8 bases, leaving 18 bases between them. For the CDR3, the DNA is TGTGCCACCTCCAGGCAGTGGTTCGATGAGCAGTTCTTC. Translating it yields CATSRQWFDEQFF.

V gene TRBV10-3 combines with J gene TRBJ2-5; unclear D gene. This CDR3 spans 12 amino acids. Germline V gives CDR1 ENHRY, CDR2 SYGVKD. Trimming removed 4 bases at V and 5 bases at J, with 8 bases between. The CDR3 sequence: CAISVNGETQYF. The CDR3 DNA reads TGTGCCATCAGTGTGAACGGGGAGACCCAGTACTTC.

About this clone itself: As the CDR3 is not closed by the conserved phenylalanine or tryptophan, this likely results from a read error. It is unclear where the CDR3 begins or ends on the DNA, so no DNA is shown, and the CDR3 is as TCRdb lists it. The chain has TRBV6-4 and TRBJ2-7; the table's TRBD1 call for D was not verified on the DNA. Germline V gene data show CDR1 as MRHNA and CDR2 as SNTAGT. Termini included, the CDR3 measures 11 amino acids. CDR3 protein: CASSDSNRAGL.

V usage is TRBV9 and J usage is TRBJ1-6, with TRBD1 as a possible D gene (6 bases). V lost 3 bases to trimming and J lost 5 bases, with 12 bases between them. This CDR3 has 15 residues. The germline V gene encodes CDR1 SGDLS and CDR2 YYNGEE. The CDR3 sequence: CASSASRDNNSPLHF. The CDR3 DNA reads TGTGCCAGCAGCGCCTCCAGGGACAATAATTCACCCCTCCACTTT.

This chain uses TRBV11-3 with TRBJ2-1, with 10 bases that match TRBD2. Germline trimming cut 1 base from V and 9 bases from J; bases unmatched to any gene: 6. CDR3 length: 15 residues. The germline CDR1 and CDR2 sequences are SGHNT and YENEEA. Here the CDR3 reads CASSLGSGGEGEQFF. The CDR3 region has the DNA TGTGCCAGCAGCTTAGGCAGCGGGGGGGAAGGTGAGCAGTTCTTC. Together with reference TRBV11-3 and TRBJ2-1, the CDR3 gives the full variable domain: EAGVVQSPRYKIIEKKQPVAFWCNPISGHNTLYWYLQNLGQGPELLIRYENEEAVDDSQLPKDRFSAERLKGVDSTLKIQPAELGDSAVYLCASSLGSGGEGEQFFGPGTRLTVL.

The chain has TRBV30 and TRBJ1-2; no definite D call. CDR1 is GTSNPN and CDR2 is SVGIG in the germline V gene (reference sequence). The CDR3 has 14 residues. V lost 0 bases and J 4 bases, leaving 12 bases between the germline ends. The CDR3 reads CAWSVRGSRYGYTF. In DNA form, the CDR3 reads TGTGCCTGGAGTGTACGAGGGAGTCGCTATGGCTACACCTTC.

The chain joins TRBV3-1 (or the pseudogene TRBV3-2) to TRBJ1-2; 7 nucleotides match TRBD1. Germline CDR1 LGHDT, CDR2 YNNKEL (reference sequence). This CDR3 has 14 amino acids. Trimming took 4 bases from V and 6 from J; bases not matched to a gene: 8. The CDR3 DNA sequence: TGTGCCAGCAGCCGCACAGGGGTAAGCGATGGCTACACCTTC. Its translation: CASSRTGVSDGYTF.

V and J are TRBV19 and TRBJ1-6; the D gene is possibly TRBD1 (6 bases). V lost 4 bases to trimming and J lost 7 bases, with 14 bases between them. CDR1 and CDR2 from the germline V gene are LNHDA and SQIVND (reference sequence). The CDR3 length is 15 residues. CDR3 loop: CASSKGGLGNSPLHF. CDR3 nucleotides: TGTGCCAGTAGTAAGGGGGGGCTCGGGAATTCACCCCTCCACTTT.

The chain is built from TRBV24-1 and TRBJ1-6; a weak D match, TRBD1 (5 bases). Trimming removed 5 bases from V and 0 bases from J, with 7 bases in between. Germline CDR1 is KGHDR and CDR2 is SFDVKD. The CDR3 contains 15 residues. CDR3 sequence (DNA): TGTGCCACCAGTGGACAGAGCTCCTATAATTCACCCCTCCACTTT. Its translation: CATSGQSSYNSPLHF.

The chain joins TRBV24-1 to TRBJ1-2; tentative D call: TRBD1 (5 bases). CDR3 size: 16 residues. Germline V lookup: CDR1 KGHDR, CDR2 SFDVKD. Trimming left V 4 bases short and J 4 bases short, with 18 bases between. The chain's CDR3 is CATSDTLGEGSYGYTF. The CDR3 DNA reads TGTGCCACCAGTGACACCTTGGGGGAGGGAAGCTATGGCTACACCTTC.

The chain combines TRBV5-4 with TRBJ2-1, with D perhaps matching TRBD2 (6 bases). Trimming stripped 3 bases from V and 8 bases from J, with 9 bases between. Germline CDR1 SGHNT, CDR2 YYREEE (reference sequence). The CDR3 contains 12 residues. The CDR3 DNA reads TGTGCCAGCAGCTGGCGGGGAGATGAGCAGTTCTTC. Translated, it gives CASSWRGDEQFF.

This chain links TRBV6-1 with TRBJ2-7; 10 bases map to TRBD1. Trimming removed 3 bases from V and 2 bases from J; junction bases left unmatched: 7. The CDR3 consists of 16 residues. The germline gives CDR1 MNHNS, CDR2 SASEGT. The DNA of the CDR3 is TGTGCCAGCAGTGATGTCCGGGACAGGGGACCCTACGAGCAGTACTTC. Translated, it gives CASSDVRDRGPYEQYF.

V is TRBV19 and J is TRBJ1-2; perhaps TRBD1 as D (6 bases). CDR1 is LNHDA and CDR2 is SQIVND in the germline V gene (reference sequence). The V and J ends lost 6 bases and 2 bases respectively, with 10 bases between them. There are 13 residues in the CDR3. The CDR3 is CASRMDRNYGYTF. In DNA, the CDR3 is TGTGCCAGTAGGATGGACAGAAACTATGGCTACACCTTC.

The rearrangement joins TRBV24-1 to TRBJ2-1; 8 bases are shared with TRBD1. The germline CDR1 and CDR2 sequences are KGHDR and SFDVKD. CDR3 length equals 14 residues. V lost 6 bases, J lost 5 bases, and 5 bases stayed unmatched. The CDR3 nucleotides read TGTGCCACCAGTTGGACAGGGAACAACAATGAGCAGTTCTTC. Its protein product is CATSWTGNNNEQFF.

The chain links TRBV7-9 to TRBJ1-1, with TRBD1 as a possible D gene (6 bases). V shed 5 bases and J shed 3 bases, with 10 bases lying between them. Germline V gives CDR1 SEHNR, CDR2 FQNEAQ (reference sequence). The CDR3 sequence is 13 residues long. The CDR3 DNA reads TGTGCCAGCAGCCGTACAGGGTACACTGAAGCTTTCTTT. Its translation: CASSRTGYTEAFF.

This chain uses TRBV5-6 with TRBJ1-5; tentative D call: TRBD1 (6 bases). Germline lookup yields CDR1 SGHDT and CDR2 YYEEEE. This CDR3 contains 14 residues. V was pared by 0 bases and J by 6 bases, with 10 bases between. The CDR3 is CASSLVGQLQPQHF. The CDR3, as DNA: TGTGCCAGCAGCTTGGTTGGACAGCTTCAGCCCCAGCATTTT.

The genes are TRBV12-3 or TRBV12-4 and TRBJ2-7; D is perhaps TRBD1 (6 bases). The V and J ends lost 6 bases and 6 bases respectively, with 9 bases between them. This CDR3 contains 11 residues. DNA for the CDR3: TGTGCCAGCAGCACAGGGTTCGAGCAGTACTTC. Translation gives CASSTGFEQYF.

V and J are TRBV5-1 and TRBJ1-2; weak D call: TRBD1 (5 bases). This CDR3 contains 14 residues. Germline CDR1 and CDR2: SGHRS and YFSETQ. V shed 7 bases and J shed 2 bases, with 15 bases lying between them. The CDR3 reads CASGPIRGNYGYTF. CDR3 DNA: TGCGCCAGCGGGCCGATTAGGGGAAACTATGGCTACACCTTC.

This chain links TRBV5-1 with TRBJ1-2; 10 bases match TRBD1. The CDR3 extends over 16 amino acids. The germline V gene has CDR1 SGHRS and CDR2 YFSETQ. With 0 bases clipped from V and 1 base from J, the junction kept 3 bases outside the gene matches. The chain's CDR3 is CASSLEDRGFNYGYTF. CDR3 nucleotides: TGCGCCAGCAGCTTGGAGGACAGGGGGTTTAACTATGGCTACACCTTC. The full variable domain, with the rest looked up from reference TRBV5-1 and TRBJ1-2, is KAGVTQTPRYLIKTRGQQVTLSCSPISGHRSVSWYQQTPGQGLQFLFEYFSETQRNKGNFPGRFSGRQFSNSRSEMNVSTLELGDSALYLCASSLEDRGFNYGYTFGSGTRLTVV.

The CDR3 is CASSITLAGPGAQYF. The CDR3 DNA sequence: TGTGCCAGCAGTATAACCCTGGCTGGGCCAGGGGCCCAGTACTTC. This chain links TRBV27 with TRBJ2-5, with D tentatively TRBD1 (6 bases). V was clipped by 5 bases and J by 9 bases, with 22 bases between them. This CDR3 has 15 residues. CDR1 is MNHEY and CDR2 is SMNVEV in the germline V gene (reference sequence).

CDR3 in amino acids: CASSPTGNTGELFF. The CDR3, as DNA: TGTGCCAGCTCACCGACAGGGAACACCGGGGAGCTGTTTTTT. This chain joins TRBV18 and TRBJ2-2; the D gene is possibly TRBD1 (6 bases). Trimming shortened V by 3 bases and J by 1 base, and 6 bases separated the two germline ends. The germline CDR1 and CDR2 sequences are KGHSH and LQKENI. The CDR3 is 14 amino acids.

The chain is built from TRBV29-1 and TRBJ1-2; 8 nucleotides match TRBD1. The CDR3 extends over 15 amino acids. The V segment lost 3 bases and the J segment 5 bases; nucleotides outside the gene matches: 11. CDR1 is SQVTM and CDR2 is ANQGSEA in the germline V gene. The CDR3 bases are TGCAGCGTTGACGGTAACAGGGGGAAGGGGTATGGCTACACCTTC. It specifies CSVDGNRGKGYGYTF.

The V call is TRBV7-9, the J call TRBJ1-5; D not resolved. The ends were cut back, 1 base at V and 8 bases at J, with 6 bases in the middle. CDR3 length: 12 residues. Germline V gene sequence: CDR1 SEHNR, CDR2 FQNEAQ (reference sequence). CDR3 bases: TGTGCCAGCAGCTTAGATCAGGAGCCCCAGCATTTT. It is translated as CASSLDQEPQHF.

This clone was observed a single time. This sequence joins TRBV20-1 and TRBJ2-3; TRBD2 is a possible D gene (5 bases). V gave up 3 bases and J gave up 6 bases, with 19 bases separating them. Germline values: CDR1 DFQATT, CDR2 SNEGSKA (reference sequence). This CDR3 comprises 15 residues. CDR3 in DNA: TGCAGTGCTAGTCTTGGCAGCGACCCGGGGGATACGCAGTATTTT. It is translated as CSASLGSDPGDTQYF.

The J gene is TRBJ2-7, the V gene TRBV4-1, with 8 bases fitting TRBD2. CDR3 length: 15 amino acids. Looked up from germline, CDR1 is MGHRA and CDR2 is YSYEKL. After removal of 1 base from V and 3 bases from J, the junction contained 5 bases not matched to a gene. CDR3 protein: CASSQGVSGDYEQYF. DNA for the CDR3: TGCGCCAGCAGCCAAGGAGTTAGCGGGGACTACGAGCAGTACTTC.

V is TRBV6-2 or TRBV6-3 and J is TRBJ2-7, with D perhaps matching TRBD2 (6 bases). The V gene lost 2 bases and the J gene lost 0 bases, with 8 bases spanning the gap. CDR1 and CDR2 (germline): MNHEY, SVGEGT. The CDR3 contains 14 residues. The CDR3 coding sequence is TGTGCCAGCAGTTACGGACTAATCTCCTACGAGCAGTACTTC. This encodes CASSYGLISYEQYF.

The chain has TRBV5-1 and TRBJ2-3, with 13 nucleotides matching TRBD2. Losses at the gene ends were 6 bases for V and 6 bases for J; bases not matched to a gene: 7. Germline values: CDR1 SGHRS, CDR2 YFSETQ. CDR3 size: 15 residues. The CDR3 DNA sequence: TGCGCCAGCACCTCGGGACTAGCGGGGTCGGATACGCAGTATTTT. This sequence encodes CASTSGLAGSDTQYF.

CDR3 nucleotides: TGTGCCAGCAGCCTGGAAGCGGAAGCTTTCTTT. Translating gives CASSLEAEAFF. This chain uses TRBV12-3 or TRBV12-4 with TRBJ1-1; no definite D call. Trimming pared 6 bases from V and 8 bases from J, leaving 10 bases between. The length of the CDR3 is 11 residues.

This clone was detected once. This chain uses TRBV2 with TRBJ1-6, with D possibly matching TRBD1 (6 bases). Germline V CDR1 and CDR2: SNHLY, FYNNEI. CDR3 length: 19 amino acids. The germline V and J ends were trimmed by 8 bases and 7 bases, with 30 bases remaining between them. The CDR3 DNA reads TGTGCCAGCTCTCTACCCTTTGGACAGTCCACACGTAGGAATTCACCCCTCCACTTT. It yields the protein CASSLPFGQSTRRNSPLHF.